This T cell receptor (beta chain) was sequenced for a study of T cell changes during pregnancy in multiple sclerosis. Clones were read by immunoSEQ multiplex PCR, and TCRdb kept only the in-frame ones, dropping some. The sample records about 60,000 clones, roughly 93% being singletons. The source of this sequence is a female donor with multiple sclerosis, enrolled in a pregnancy study. Sequencing was performed on peripheral blood, taken after pregnancy.

The CDR3 spells CASSTAGSNQPQHF. DNA of the CDR3: TGTGCCAGCAGTACAGCGGGTAGCAATCAGCCCCAGCATTTT. The chain combines TRBV5-4 with TRBJ1-5; D unresolved. The CDR3 is 14 amino acids. CDR1 is SGHNT and CDR2 is YYREEE in the germline V gene (reference sequence). The V end lost 5 bases, the J end lost 0 bases, and 9 bases lay between the germline ends. Filled out from reference TRBV5-4 and TRBJ1-5, the complete variable domain reads ETGVTQSPTHLIKTRGQQVTLRCSSQSGHNTVSWYQQALGQGPQFIFQYYREEENGRGNFPPRFSGLQFPNYSSELNVNALELDDSALYLCASSTAGSNQPQHFGDGTRLSIL.